This section outlines one TCR beta chain sequence together with its context. The table lists this clone with a count of one. What this receptor recognizes is not known. No base quality values were provided; no much bigger clone lies one nucleotide off. This entry belongs to a study of shared clonotypes between healthy human individuals (dated by TCRdb to 2020 to 2022). About the investigation overall: A couple of women and a few men aged 18 to 49 years were included in the cohort. Between about 0.9 and 8.9 billion PBMCs per donor were obtained by leukapheresis. For each donor, CD4 naive and CD4 memory were each given three plates, CD8 naive was given two plates, and CD8 memory was given one plate. Libraries were prepared and TCR repertoires were sequenced by different laboratories using diverse techniques, in order to increase sequencing depth and limit assay-specific biases. The study deeply sequenced blood TCR repertoires of five healthy adults to estimate repertoire size and the extent of clonotype sharing between individuals.

For this chain, trimming is 3 bases at the V end and 2 bases at the J end, and the number of junction bases without a gene match is 6. CDR1 and CDR2, per the germline V gene, are SGHTA and FQGTGA. The cysteine opens and the phenylalanine closes a CDR3 of 15 amino acids. Of the read, only the CDR3 DNA is kept; its 45 bases are in frame from base 1. Using the deep immunoSEQ assay, TCR CDR3 regions were amplified from genomic DNA by multiplex PCR. Extracted genomic DNA from each cell subset was spread evenly across all wells of several immunoSEQ 96-well plates, with each plate serving as a replicate. Each replicate PCR for sorted subsets received around 210 ng genomic DNA, equal to some 32,000 T cell genomes. Purified libraries were measured with a Qubit 3.0 fluorometer, size-checked on a Bioanalyzer 2100, and measured again with the KAPA Library Quantification kit. Each immunoSEQ 96-well plate was sequenced on its own single-read 150-cycle Illumina NextSeq 550 flow cell. Regarding the original processing steps: Because the immunoSEQ output included only junctional sequences and no quality scores, the filtering could not be the same as the filtering used for full-length reads. To assign V/J genes and CDR3, sequences were annotated using PyIR, a Python wrapper for IgBLAST v1.9, with IMGT germline references. Reads were removed for weak V/J assignments (E-value above 1e-6), missing CDR3, stop codons, out-of-frame junctions, or ambiguous translated residues. V3J clonotypes were defined by identical inferred V gene, J gene, and CDR3 amino acid sequence. The percentage overlap between two repertoires was calculated by dividing the number of shared unique clonotypes by the size of the smaller repertoire. Repertoire richness was assessed with RTK rarefaction, the Chao1 estimator, and Recon v2.1 estimates of unobserved clonotypes. Generation probabilities were computed with OLGA for all TCRbeta clonotypes obtained by the gDNA method from a handful of donors. TCRdb stores this immuneACCESS table with in-frame sequences only. Part of the clones is absent; in the studies checked, under half of the shortfall reflects unresolved V genes, and no reason is known for the rest. V, J and clone size were drawn from that table, and D and trimming were deduced from the DNA. For this sample there are about 2.5 million clones; under 95% appear just once. Approximately 0.41% of the sample is in the top ten clones.

General study outcomes and caveats: Naive subsets generally had larger estimated clonotype richness than memory subsets. Incomplete sequencing was indicated by rarefaction of sorted-subset datasets, despite the large sequencing depth. Because the study included only a small number of donors, the genetic and exposure-history diversity represented was limited. Higher generation probabilities were observed for clonotypes shared by all four sorted-subset donors than for non-shared clonotypes. Pairwise subsampling indicated that sequencing depth was expected to affect the degree of clonotype sharing among donors. Sharing across a handful of donors was observed for 4.5% to 6.5% of naive CD4, over 3% of naive CD8, roughly 2.4% of memory CD4, and less than 0.45% of memory CD8 clonotypes. Sampling was restricted to blood, and TCR repertoires in tissue are likely to differ from TCR repertoires in blood.

Donors were healthy HIV-negative adults with no recently reported acute infections or vaccinations. All donors were Caucasian adults living in Nashville, Tennessee, USA. CD4+ T cells were enriched through magnetic negative selection, after which naive cells were positively selected on CD45RA and the remaining negative fraction served as the memory subset. After blood collection by leukapheresis, PBMCs were isolated using Ficoll-Histopaque density gradient centrifugation and then cryopreserved in the vapor phase of liquid nitrogen. Purity and quantity of every magnetically sorted T cell population were checked by analytical flow cytometry. From each sorted fraction, genomic DNA was isolated and quantified by UV absorbance on a Nanodrop 2000c.

Sequencing used naive CD4+ T cells from PBMCs. What this sample's cell subset or site label stands for: CD45RA+ positively selected. The chain is made from TRBV7-3 and TRBJ2-5; TRBD2 agrees with 7 junctional bases. The receptor's source is a man younger than 35 in good health. Some clones in this sample may be carry-over from other donors' samples. In nucleotide form, the sequence is TGTGCCAGCAGCTTGGCAGCGGGACCTCAAGAGACCCAGTACTTC. Translation gives CASSLAAGPQETQYF.